The 29 T cell receptor beta chains reported below all come from one sample, sequenced in a study of RUNX1 and TCR beta rearrangement in T-cell leukemia. The sequenced amplicons covered TCR beta DJ as well as VDJ rearrangements. TCRdb recomputed calls from the PCR reads with MiXCR, one row per CDR3 protein. The table lists 400 or so distinct CDR3 sequences, about 20% of them singletons. The sequenced sample consisted of blood. All receptors come from a male donor with T-cell acute lymphoblastic leukemia.

V is TRBV12-3 or TRBV12-4 and J is TRBJ2-5; no definite D call. The CDR3 spans 11 residues. Trimming removed 7 bases from V and 5 bases from J, with 8 bases in between. CDR3 residues: CASTLGETQYF. CDR3 nucleotide sequence: TGTGCCAGCACCCTGGGGGAGACCCAGTACTTC.

This clonotype occurred a few times. The chain carries TRBV5-6 and TRBJ2-7; D gene unclear. This CDR3 contains 11 residues. Looked up from germline, CDR1 is SGHDT and CDR2 is YYEEEE. The V end was cut by 0 bases, the J end by 4 bases, with 2 bases between. The CDR3 spells CASSLEYEQYF. CDR3 DNA sequence: TGTGCCAGCAGCTTGGAGTACGAGCAGTACTTC.

This clonotype is large within its sample. The rearrangement joins TRBV10-1 to TRBJ2-1, with TRBD2 as a possible D gene (6 bases). CDR3 size: 14 residues. CDR1 is WNHNN, CDR2 SYGVQD, per germline (reference sequence). The ends were cut back, 1 base at V and 8 bases at J, with 12 bases in the middle. The CDR3 reads CASSEWREGDEQFF. The DNA of the CDR3 is TGCGCCAGCAGTGAGTGGAGGGAAGGGGATGAGCAGTTCTTC.

Regarding this clonotype: At one end the junction does not follow the germline gene, possibly because of a read error. The genes are TRBV24-1 and TRBJ1-5; D unclear. The CDR3 is made up of 12 amino acids. Germline lookup yields CDR1 KGHDR and CDR2 SFDVKD. CDR3 loop: CATSASNQPQHF. Here the CDR3 DNA reads TGTGCCACGAGTGCCTCCAATCAGCCCCAGCATTTT.

By proportion, this clonotype is large (0.1 to 1%). This sequence joins TRBV23-1 and TRBJ2-7, with D hard to call. TRBV23-1 is flagged as an ORF with uncertain function. There are 14 residues in the CDR3. The V and J ends lost 3 bases and 9 bases respectively, with 18 bases between them. The CDR3 DNA reads TGCGCCAGCAGTCAGCCCCCTCTAGTCCAAGGGCAGTACTTC. It translates to CASSQPPLVQGQYF.

For this clonotype: The junction differs from germline at one of its ends, possibly a read error. V gene TRBV23-1 combines with J gene TRBJ2-7; unclear D gene. TRBV23-1 is marked as an open reading frame, function uncertain. This CDR3 is built from 14 residues. The CDR3 coding sequence is TGCGCCCGCAGTCCGCCCCCTCTCGTCCCCGGGCCTTACTTC. Translation gives CARSPPPLVPGPYF.

This clonotype counts as hyperexpanded (1% or more). The rearrangement links TRBV20-1 to TRBJ1-4; D is possibly TRBD1 (5 bases). Germline CDR1 reads DFQATT; CDR2 reads SNEGSKA (reference sequence). This CDR3 region has 14 residues. Trimming took 0 bases from V and 8 from J, leaving 13 bases between them. DNA of the CDR3: TGCAGTGCTAGAGATCGGCAGGGTTGGGAAAAACTGTTTTTT. It specifies CSARDRQGWEKLFF.

This clonotype is categorized as medium-sized. The V call is TRBV5-1, the J call TRBJ1-1; D remains ambiguous. The V gene lost 4 bases and the J gene lost 1 base, with 14 bases spanning the gap. Germline lookup yields CDR1 SGHRS and CDR2 YFSETQ. The CDR3 is 15 residues long. The CDR3 is CASSVEGGKNTEAFF. The CDR3 region has the DNA TGCGCCAGCAGCGTCGAAGGTGGTAAGAACACTGAAGCTTTCTTT.

The chain combines TRBV15 with TRBJ2-5; 10 bases are shared with TRBD2. V lost 0 bases and J lost 4; bases outside the gene matches: 2. The CDR3 spans 15 residues. Germline CDR1 LNHNV, CDR2 YYDKDF (reference sequence). In DNA, the CDR3 is TGTGCCACCAGCAGAGACCCTAGCGGGAGAGAGACCCAGTACTTC. It encodes CATSRDPSGRETQYF. Full variable domain (remainder filled in from reference TRBV15 and TRBJ2-5): DAMVIQNPRYQVTQFGKPVTLSCSQTLNHNVMYWYQQKSSQAPKLLFHYYDKDFNNEADTPDNFQSRRPNTSFCFLDIRSPGLGDTAMYLCATSRDPSGRETQYFGPGTRLLVL.

By sample fraction, this clonotype is medium-sized (0.01 to 0.1%). V usage is TRBV6-6 and J usage is TRBJ2-7; 13 bases agree with TRBD2. CDR3 length equals 18 residues. Germline-derived CDR1 and CDR2 are MNHNY and SVGAGI (reference sequence). The V gene end was trimmed by 2 bases and the J gene end by 5 bases; junction bases not matched to a gene: 12. The CDR3 DNA reads TGTGCCAGCAGTTACCCGGGGCTAGGACTAGCGGGAGTCGACGAGCAGTACTTC. Translation: CASSYPGLGLAGVDEQYF.

This clonotype is labeled as medium-sized. This chain connects TRBV5-1 to TRBJ1-4, with no clear D. The CDR3 spans 13 residues. The V gene's germline CDR1 is SGHRS and CDR2 YFSETQ. V lost 4 bases and J lost 8, with 12 bases in between. The CDR3 reads CASSVIDGEKLFF. The CDR3 DNA reads as TGCGCCAGCAGCGTGATAGATGGGGAAAAACTGTTTTTT.

Within the sample, this clonotype is medium-sized. The chain uses TRBV4-3 and TRBJ2-7, with 11 bases identical to TRBD2. Trimming took 4 bases from V and 3 from J; bases not matched to a gene: 2. This CDR3 is built from 14 residues. Looked up from germline, CDR1 is LGHNA and CDR2 is YSLEER. The CDR3 DNA sequence: TGCGCCAGCAGCCTTGGGACTAGCGGCTACGAGCAGTACTTC. This encodes CASSLGTSGYEQYF.

In regard to this clonotype: Relative to the germline gene, one junction end is altered; a read error may explain this. This sequence joins TRBV12-3 or TRBV12-4 and TRBJ2-2; the D gene is possibly TRBD2 (6 bases). The CDR3 is 12 residues long. The CDR3 coding sequence is TGTGCCAGCAGTTTTGACCGGAGGGAGCCGTTTTTT. It translates to CASSFDRREPFF.

This clonotype is categorized as hyperexpanded. The chain is built from TRBV11-2 and TRBJ1-1, with D possibly matching TRBD1 (5 bases). This CDR3 region has 15 residues. Germline CDR1 is SGHAT and CDR2 is FQNNGV. The V end lost 4 bases, the J end lost 0 bases, and 12 bases lay between the germline ends. The CDR3 region is CASSYWGELNTEAFF. CDR3 nucleotides: TGTGCCAGCAGCTATTGGGGGGAACTGAACACTGAAGCTTTCTTT.

In its sample, this clonotype is medium-sized. With a much larger clone just one base away, this may be a read error. The chain carries TRBV12-3 or TRBV12-4 and TRBJ1-1, with a tentative D call TRBD1 (5 bases). The length of the CDR3 is 14 residues. Trimming stripped 6 bases from V and 5 bases from J, with 16 bases between. CDR3 residues: CASRLPSWGTEAFF. The CDR3 bases are TGTGCCAGCAGGTTGCCCTCGTGGGGGACTGAAGCTTTCTTT.

The V gene is TRBV27, the J gene TRBJ2-7; 10 bases line up with TRBD2. Germline values: CDR1 MNHEY, CDR2 SMNVEV (reference sequence). This CDR3 comprises 18 residues. V dropped 5 bases and J dropped 0; count of bases not matched to a gene: 13. CDR3 DNA sequence: TGTGCCAGCAGTCCATCGAGGACTAGCGGTCACTACTCCTACGAGCAGTACTTC. It is translated as CASSPSRTSGHYSYEQYF.

This clonotype counts as medium-sized. J is TRBJ1-2 and V is TRBV2; TRBD1 agrees at 7 bases. Trimming at V came to 1 base and at J to 4 bases, leaving 15 bases not matched to a gene. Per the germline V gene, CDR1 is SNHLY and CDR2 is FYNNEI. This CDR3 has 18 residues. CDR3 in amino acids: CASSEEPIGTVRRYGYTF. The CDR3 nucleotides are TGTGCCAGCAGTGAAGAGCCTATAGGGACAGTACGGCGCTATGGCTACACCTTC.

This clonotype was counted only a few times. The rearrangement joins TRBV4-3 to TRBJ2-7; 11 bases align to TRBD2. The germline V gene encodes CDR1 LGHNA and CDR2 YSLEER. The CDR3 contains 19 residues. The V and J ends lost 4 bases and 2 bases, in that order; junction bases with no gene match: 16. CDR3 in DNA: TGCGCCAGCAGCCCCAGCGGTGGAACTAGCGGGGGACTGGCCTACGAGCAGTACTTC. Encoded protein: CASSPSGGTSGGLAYEQYF.

The rearrangement uses TRBV4-1 and TRBJ1-1; D uncertain. The germline V gene has CDR1 MGHRA and CDR2 YSYEKL. The CDR3 totals 15 residues. Trimming pared 4 bases from V and 4 bases from J, leaving 16 bases between. The DNA of the CDR3 is TGCGCCAGCAGCCCGTCGTCGTCGCCGACCACTGAAGCTTTCTTT. Its protein is CASSPSSSPTTEAFF.

This clonotype is deemed hyperexpanded. This chain connects TRBV5-6 to TRBJ1-1, with a tentative D call TRBD1 (5 bases). CDR1 and CDR2 (germline): SGHDT, YYEEEE. The V end lost 3 bases, the J end lost 0 bases, and 18 bases lay between the germline ends. This CDR3 is built from 17 residues. The CDR3 nucleotides read TGTGCCAGCAGCTGGACCGGGGGGGGTATCATGAACACTGAAGCTTTCTTT. Amino acids: CASSWTGGGIMNTEAFF. The full variable domain, in which reference TRBV5-6 and TRBJ1-1 provide the parts outside the CDR3, is DAGVTQSPTHLIKTRGQQVTLRCSPKSGHDTVSWYQQALGQGPQFIFQYYEEEERQRGNFPDRFSGHQFPNYSSELNVNALLLGDSALYLCASSWTGGGIMNTEAFFGQGTRLTVV.

In its sample, this clonotype is medium-sized. The rearrangement uses TRBV14 and TRBJ1-2, with no clear D. CDR1 is SGHDN, CDR2 FVKESK, per germline. The ends were cut back, 4 bases at V and 3 bases at J, with 12 bases in the middle. This CDR3 is 14 amino acids long. This CDR3 is CASSPGPNYYGYTF. The CDR3 DNA reads TGTGCCAGCAGCCCCGGCCCCAACTACTATGGCTACACCTTC.

This clonotype is labeled as large. The rearrangement joins TRBV20-1 to TRBJ2-7; D is perhaps TRBD2 (6 bases). The V and J ends lost 3 bases and 6 bases respectively, with 18 bases between them. Germline CDR1 reads DFQATT; CDR2 reads SNEGSKA (reference sequence). CDR3 length equals 14 residues. The CDR3 protein is CSASVGSGSREQYF. The CDR3 nucleotides are TGCAGTGCTAGCGTGGGTAGCGGTTCCCGCGAGCAGTACTTC.

This clonotype counts as medium-sized. The chain joins TRBV6-2 or TRBV6-3 to TRBJ2-7, with TRBD1 identical over 9 bases. J lost 5 bases, V lost 5 bases, and 16 bases had no gene match. The germline V gene encodes CDR1 MNHEY and CDR2 SVGEGT. The CDR3 runs 17 residues. CDR3 residues: CASSHPAWDRVGNEQYF. In DNA, the CDR3 is TGTGCCAGCAGTCACCCAGCCTGGGACAGGGTGGGAAACGAGCAGTACTTC.

Only a few counts were recorded for this clonotype. The rearrangement links TRBV9 to TRBJ2-7, with 7 bases lining up with TRBD2. Germline V gene data show CDR1 as SGDLS and CDR2 as YYNGEE. With V trimmed by 0 bases and J by 3 bases, 3 bases remained unmatched. This CDR3 region has 14 residues. The CDR3 bases are TGTGCCAGCAGCGTAGGGGGGGGAGTCTACGAGCAGTACTTC. Its translation: CASSVGGGVYEQYF.

This clonotype is classed as medium-sized. The rearrangement links TRBV6-4 to TRBJ2-1, with TRBD1 identical over 11 bases. V gave up 3 bases and J gave up 4 bases; unmatched junction bases: 2. There are 15 residues in the CDR3. Germline CDR1 is MRHNA and CDR2 is SNTAGT. CDR3 loop: CASSEGQGEYNEQFF. CDR3 in DNA: TGTGCCAGCAGTGAGGGACAGGGGGAATACAATGAGCAGTTCTTC.

Sample share makes this clonotype medium-sized. This chain links TRBV10-1 with TRBJ1-2; D ambiguous. Germline-derived CDR1 and CDR2 are WNHNN and SYGVQD (reference sequence). The CDR3 is made up of 15 amino acids. Deletions cut 0 bases from V and 3 bases from J, with 11 bases between. The CDR3 sequence is CASSESRSPYYGYTF. The CDR3 nucleotides read TGCGCCAGCAGTGAGTCGAGGTCCCCCTACTATGGCTACACCTTC.

This clonotype was counted between two and nine times. The CDR3 nucleotides are TGTGCCAGCGCGGAAGTAGGTTCCTACGAGCAGTACTTC. This sequence encodes CASAEVGSYEQYF. This sequence joins TRBV27 and TRBJ2-7, with D uncertain. The V gene's germline CDR1 is MNHEY and CDR2 SMNVEV (reference sequence). CDR3 length: 13 residues. V was pared by 8 bases and J by 1 base, with 12 bases between.

This clonotype is labeled as medium-sized. The chain couples TRBV4-2 to TRBJ2-6; no definite D call. The CDR3 sequence is 17 residues long. From germline, CDR1 is LGHNA and CDR2 YNFKEQ. With 1 base removed from V and 0 bases from J, the gap between germline ends came to 10 bases. The CDR3 loop reads CASSQVRSASGANVLTF. Written as DNA, the CDR3 is TGTGCCAGCAGCCAAGTTAGAAGCGCCTCTGGGGCCAACGTCCTGACTTTC.

This clonotype is medium-sized (0.01 to 0.1%). The chain recombines TRBV6-2 or TRBV6-3 with TRBJ2-7, with 10 bases matching TRBD2. The CDR3 contains 15 residues. V trimming: 3 bases; J trimming: 3 bases; junction bases outside the gene matches: 5. Per the germline V gene, CDR1 is MNHEY and CDR2 is SVGEGT. CDR3: CASSYLSSGSYEQYF. For the CDR3, the DNA is TGTGCCAGCAGTTATCTGTCTAGCGGGAGCTACGAGCAGTACTTC.